This entry lists 7 T cell receptor beta chains sequenced from one sample in a study of T cells in Graves' hyperthyroidism and ophthalmopathy. The investigators amplified TCR beta CDR3 regions from RNA transcripts. A set of HTBI primers served as the primers for a first-round RT-PCR of the TCR CDR3. One entry per CDR3 protein, called by TCRdb with MiXCR from the multiplex PCR reads. The data show 20,000 to 30,000 distinct CDR3 sequences, around 47% seen once. Sequences were obtained from blood. These receptor sequences come from a woman aged 40-49 years with Graves' hyperthyroidism that later progressed to Graves' ophthalmopathy.

This CDR3 reads CSASLASETSTDTQYF. CDR3 DNA sequence: TGCAGTGCTAGTCTAGCTAGCGAGACTAGCACAGATACGCAGTATTTT. The chain is built from TRBV20-1 and TRBJ2-3, with D maybe TRBD2 (6 bases). V lost 3 bases and J 0 bases, leaving 16 bases between the germline ends. The CDR3 contains 16 residues. Per the germline V gene, CDR1 is DFQATT and CDR2 is SNEGSKA (reference sequence).

Worth noting for this clonotype: A read error may account for a junction end that differs from germline. The V gene is TRBV25-1, the J gene TRBJ2-2; possible D gene TRBD2, 5 bases. The length of the CDR3 is 14 residues. In germline, CDR1 is MGHDK, CDR2 SYGVNS. The CDR3 nucleotides are TGTGCCAGCAGTGGAATAAGGAGCACCGGGGAGCTGTTTTTC. Amino acids: CASSGIRSTGELFF.

This clonotype has only a few counts. J is TRBJ1-5 and V is TRBV7-9, with a tentative D call TRBD1 (5 bases). In germline, CDR1 is SEHNR, CDR2 FQNEAQ (reference sequence). CDR3 length: 14 residues. Trimming took off 5 bases at V and 2 bases at J, with 10 bases between the two ends. The CDR3: CASSRTGRNQPQHF. The DNA for the CDR3 is TGTGCCAGCAGCCGTACAGGTCGCAATCAGCCCCAGCATTTT.

The V gene is TRBV19, the J gene TRBJ1-2; the D gene is possibly TRBD1 (5 bases). Trimming took off 3 bases at V and 5 bases at J, with 16 bases between the two ends. CDR1 is LNHDA, CDR2 SQIVND, per germline (reference sequence). CDR3 length: 15 amino acids. CDR3 coding DNA: TGTGCCAGTAGTATGGGGGAAGCGACCACTTATGGCTACACCTTC. It yields the protein CASSMGEATTYGYTF.

This clonotype has just a few counts. The chain employs TRBV25-1 and TRBJ2-3; D possibly corresponds to TRBD2 (6 bases). V lost 3 bases to trimming and J lost 3 bases, with 10 bases between them. The CDR3 has 14 residues. The germline V gene encodes CDR1 MGHDK and CDR2 SYGVNS. The CDR3 spells CASSDGSSTDTQYF. CDR3 nucleotides: TGTGCCAGCAGTGACGGGAGTAGTACAGATACGCAGTATTTT.

J is TRBJ2-7 and V is TRBV7-2; TRBD2 matches at 7 bases. Per germline, CDR1 SGHTA and CDR2 FQGNSA. This CDR3 has 16 residues. V trimming: 5 bases; J trimming: 0 bases; junction bases outside the gene matches: 10. The CDR3 loop reads CASSPRRLAASYEQYF. CDR3 DNA sequence: TGTGCCAGCAGCCCGCGAAGGCTAGCGGCCTCCTACGAGCAGTACTTC.

This clonotype was observed a handful of times. The rearrangement uses TRBV24-1 and TRBJ1-2; D remains ambiguous. The CDR3 has 15 amino acids. Germline lookup yields CDR1 KGHDR and CDR2 SFDVKD. Trimming shortened V by 3 bases and J by 0 bases, and 10 bases separated the two germline ends. CDR3 coding DNA: TGTGCCACCAGTGATGCCGGGAGGTCTAACTATGGCTACACCTTC. Translation: CATSDAGRSNYGYTF.